These 27 T cell receptor beta chains share one sample of origin, sequenced in a study of identical twins. TCRdb fed the 5' RACE reads into MiXCR, producing one record per CDR3 protein. The profile covers about 490,000 distinct CDR3 sequences, with 13% to 15% appearing a single time and around 0.4% taken by the ten largest. These data also featured in a second study, about yellow fever vaccine responses in identical twins.

The specimen sequenced was CD4+ T cells sorted from blood. The receptors originated from a woman under 30 in good health.

J is TRBJ1-2 and V is TRBV20-1, with TRBD1 as a possible D gene (5 bases). Germline V gene lookup returns CDR1 DFQATT and CDR2 SNEGSKA (reference sequence). The CDR3 consists of 13 residues. V lost 6 bases to trimming and J lost 5 bases, with 16 bases between them. CDR3 protein: CSASTDGHYGYTF. The CDR3 coding sequence is TGCAGTGCAAGTACGGACGGACATTATGGCTACACCTTC.

This clonotype was detected only once. The rearrangement uses TRBV9 and TRBJ1-6, with no clear D. The germline gives CDR1 SGDLS, CDR2 YYNGEE. CDR3 size: 15 residues. V shed 0 bases and J shed 7 bases, with 11 bases lying between them. CDR3 protein: CASSVESDGNSPLHF. CDR3 DNA: TGTGCCAGCAGCGTAGAGAGTGACGGAAATTCACCCCTCCACTTT.

This rearrangement joins TRBV3-1 to TRBJ2-7; 9 nucleotides agree with TRBD1. V shed 2 bases and J 4 bases; nucleotides not matched to a gene: 3. The length of the CDR3 is 14 residues. Germline CDR1 reads LGHDT; CDR2 reads YNNKEL (reference sequence). This chain's CDR3 is CASSQQQGAYEQYF. The CDR3, as DNA: TGTGCCAGCAGCCAACAACAGGGGGCTTACGAGCAGTACTTC.

The V gene is TRBV4-2, the J gene TRBJ2-5, with TRBD1 identical over 8 bases. J was trimmed by 5 bases and V by 4 bases; bases with no gene match: 12. This CDR3 comprises 16 residues. Germline loops: CDR1 LGHNA, CDR2 YNFKEQ. Written as DNA, the CDR3 is TGTGCCAGCAGCCCCGATGGACAGGGAACGGGGGAGACCCAGTACTTC. Its protein is CASSPDGQGTGETQYF.

This clonotype came up a few times. The chain has TRBV5-1 and TRBJ1-1; perhaps TRBD1 as D (6 bases). The CDR3 has 14 residues. Per germline, CDR1 SGHRS and CDR2 YFSETQ. V shed 4 bases and J shed 0 bases, with 10 bases lying between them. The CDR3 loop is CASSRDTLNTEAFF. In nucleotides, the CDR3 is TGCGCCAGCAGCAGGGACACCCTGAACACTGAAGCTTTCTTT.

The J gene is TRBJ1-2, the V gene TRBV4-1, with D possibly being TRBD1 (5 bases). The CDR3 is 17 residues long. V lost 4 bases to trimming and J lost 4 bases, with 22 bases between them. Germline V lookup: CDR1 MGHRA, CDR2 YSYEKL. CDR3 amino acids: CASSRAGSLSPVYGYTF. The CDR3 DNA is TGCGCCAGCAGCCGCGCAGGGTCCCTTTCGCCGGTCTATGGCTACACCTTC.

The rearrangement links TRBV2 to TRBJ2-2, with TRBD2 identical over 10 bases. J was trimmed by 6 bases and V by 1 base; bases with no gene match: 14. CDR3 length: 19 residues. CDR1 is SNHLY and CDR2 is FYNNEI in the germline V gene. CDR3 in amino acids: CASSEGGLAVTWSAGELFF. The CDR3 DNA reads TGTGCCAGCAGTGAAGGCGGACTAGCGGTGACTTGGTCGGCCGGGGAGCTGTTTTTT.

This chain links TRBV5-1 with TRBJ2-7, with 9 bases matching TRBD1. V trimming: 5 bases; J trimming: 4 bases; junction bases outside the gene matches: 10. CDR3 length: 15 residues. Looked up from germline, CDR1 is SGHRS and CDR2 is YFSETQ. The CDR3 DNA reads TGCGCCAGCAGAAGCCCGGGACAGGGAATATACGAGCAGTACTTC. This codes for CASRSPGQGIYEQYF.

This clonotype was recorded at least ten times. The V and J genes are TRBV5-1 and TRBJ2-2, with TRBD2 matching over 9 bases. The CDR3 consists of 16 residues. Trimming at V came to 3 bases and at J to 0 bases, leaving 3 bases not matched to a gene. The germline gives CDR1 SGHRS, CDR2 YFSETQ. The CDR3 sequence: CASSSVAGANTGELFF. The CDR3 DNA reads TGCGCCAGCAGCTCAGTAGCGGGGGCGAACACCGGGGAGCTGTTTTTT.

The chain carries TRBV6-5 and TRBJ2-5, with D unresolved. Germline CDR1 is MNHEY and CDR2 is SVGAGI. The CDR3 runs to 13 residues. With 0 bases removed from V and 5 bases from J, the gap between germline ends came to 7 bases. The CDR3 spells CASSYSIRETQYF. In DNA form, the CDR3 reads TGTGCCAGCAGTTACTCGATTAGGGAGACCCAGTACTTC.

This clonotype has only a few counts. The chain uses TRBV3-1 and TRBJ2-7; D gene unclear. The CDR3 covers 12 residues. Germline CDR1 reads LGHDT; CDR2 reads YNNKEL (reference sequence). Trimming stripped 3 bases from V and 6 bases from J, with 9 bases between. The CDR3 region has the DNA TGTGCCAGCAGCCATCGATCGGGCGAGCAGTACTTC. This encodes CASSHRSGEQYF.

As to this clonotype: The missing conserved phenylalanine or tryptophan at the end of this CDR3 makes a read error likely. This chain links TRBV5-8 with TRBJ2-2; the D is unclear. CDR1 is SGHTS and CDR2 is YDEGEE in the germline V gene. The CDR3 totals 14 residues. The CDR3 DNA is TGTGCCATCAGCTCCGGGCCGAACACCGGGGAGCTGTTTTGT. Translating gives CAISSGPNTGELFC.

This clonotype was seen a few times. V usage is TRBV20-1 and J usage is TRBJ2-1; 15 bases match TRBD2. The J segment lost 12 bases and the V segment lost 7 bases, leaving 7 bases of the junction unmatched. There are 13 residues in the CDR3. From germline, CDR1 is DFQATT and CDR2 SNEGSKA (reference sequence). Written as DNA, the CDR3 is TGCAGTGGTGGACTAGCGGGAGGGCCTGGGCAGTTCTTC. It specifies CSGGLAGGPGQFF.

The CDR3 is CASSPGSQGTETQYF. The CDR3 DNA follows: TGCGCCAGCAGTCCCGGGTCCCAGGGGACAGAGACCCAGTACTTC. This chain links TRBV5-1 with TRBJ2-5; tentative D call: TRBD1 (6 bases). V was pared by 5 bases and J by 4 bases, with 18 bases between. This CDR3 has 15 amino acids. Germline-derived CDR1 and CDR2 are SGHRS and YFSETQ. Combining the CDR3 with reference TRBV5-1 and TRBJ2-5 gives the whole variable domain KAGVTQTPRYLIKTRGQQVTLSCSPISGHRSVSWYQQTPGQGLQFLFEYFSETQRNKGNFPGRFSGRQFSNSRSEMNVSTLELGDSALYLCASSPGSQGTETQYFGPGTRLLVL.

The sample holds a few counts of this clonotype. The chain employs TRBV11-2 and TRBJ2-7, with 8 bases fitting TRBD2. There are 13 residues in the CDR3. Germline trimming cut 1 base from V and 7 bases from J; bases unmatched to any gene: 3. Germline CDR1 SGHAT, CDR2 FQNNGV. CDR3 sequence: CASSLVSGTEQYF. The CDR3 DNA sequence: TGTGCCAGCAGCTTAGTTAGCGGGACAGAGCAGTACTTC.

In this sample, this clonotype turned up a few times. The V gene is TRBV20-1, the J gene TRBJ2-3; 12 bases line up with TRBD2. Germline lookup yields CDR1 DFQATT and CDR2 SNEGSKA (reference sequence). The CDR3 length is 16 residues. With 2 bases clipped from V and 4 bases from J, the junction kept 7 bases outside the gene matches. CDR3 sequence: CSARSASGGASDTQYF. CDR3 DNA sequence: TGCAGTGCTAGATCGGCTAGCGGGGGGGCCTCAGATACGCAGTATTTT.

The V and J genes are TRBV7-2 and TRBJ1-1; D unclear. Germline-derived CDR1 and CDR2 are SGHTA and FQGNSA. The CDR3 has 13 amino acids. Trimming took 4 bases from V and 4 from J, leaving 10 bases between them. CDR3 in DNA: TGTGCCAGCAGCTATGGGTGGGTCACTGAAGCTTTCTTT. Translated: CASSYGWVTEAFF. The full variable domain, with the rest looked up from reference TRBV7-2 and TRBJ1-1, is GAGVSQSPSNKVTEKGKDVELRCDPISGHTALYWYRQSLGQGLEFLIYFQGNSAPDKSGLPSDRFSAERTGGSVSTLTIQRTQQEDSAVYLCASSYGWVTEAFFGQGTRLTVV.

The V gene is TRBV12-3 or TRBV12-4, the J gene TRBJ2-5, with TRBD2 matching 9 bases. This CDR3 is built from 15 residues. Trimming at V came to 3 bases and at J to 7 bases, leaving 9 bases not matched to a gene. The chain's CDR3 is CASSFPAGGLGTQYF. For the CDR3, the DNA is TGTGCCAGCAGTTTTCCCGCGGGAGGGCTCGGGACCCAGTACTTC.

The rearrangement uses TRBV5-1 and TRBJ1-2, with 8 bases fitting TRBD1. V shed 4 bases, J shed 1 base, and the junction held 9 bases outside the gene matches. The CDR3 totals 16 residues. Per germline, CDR1 SGHRS and CDR2 YFSETQ. The CDR3 protein is CASSPGTGGINYGYTF. Written as DNA, the CDR3 is TGCGCCAGCAGCCCAGGCACAGGGGGGATTAACTATGGCTACACCTTC. Complete variable domain (other parts from reference TRBV5-1 and TRBJ1-2): KAGVTQTPRYLIKTRGQQVTLSCSPISGHRSVSWYQQTPGQGLQFLFEYFSETQRNKGNFPGRFSGRQFSNSRSEMNVSTLELGDSALYLCASSPGTGGINYGYTFGSGTRLTVV.

In this sample, this clonotype turned up a few times. This chain's CDR3 is CSVEVAHTDTQYF. The CDR3 region has the DNA TGCAGCGTTGAGGTTGCGCACACAGATACGCAGTATTTT. The J gene is TRBJ2-3, the V gene TRBV29-1; D is ambiguous. The CDR3 consists of 13 residues. Germline V gene lookup returns CDR1 SQVTM and CDR2 ANQGSEA. V lost 3 bases and J 2 bases, leaving 9 bases between the germline ends.

This clonotype was observed a few times. This chain links TRBV12-3 or TRBV12-4 with TRBJ1-1; D is unclear. V lost 4 bases and J 1 base, leaving 4 bases between the germline ends. The CDR3 contains 12 residues. CDR3 sequence: CASSYTNTEAFF. The CDR3 DNA reads as TGTGCCAGCAGTTATACGAACACTGAAGCTTTCTTT.

The V gene is TRBV4-2, the J gene TRBJ2-2; D perhaps matches TRBD1 (6 bases). The germline CDR1 and CDR2 sequences are LGHNA and YNFKEQ. The V and J ends lost 4 bases and 5 bases respectively, with 17 bases between them. The length of the CDR3 is 16 residues. The CDR3 bases are TGTGCCAGCAGCCCGGACAGAGGGAAAAATACCGGGGAGCTGTTTTTT. Its protein is CASSPDRGKNTGELFF.

The chain employs TRBV15 and TRBJ2-2; D unclear. The V and J ends lost 1 base and 7 bases respectively, with 4 bases between them. The CDR3 extends over 12 amino acids. The germline gives CDR1 LNHNV, CDR2 YYDKDF (reference sequence). The CDR3 sequence is CATSRGVGELFF. CDR3 sequence (DNA): TGTGCCACCAGCAGAGGGGTCGGGGAGCTGTTTTTT.

V and J are TRBV2 and TRBJ1-5; D possibly corresponds to TRBD1 (6 bases). The V gene lost 3 bases and the J gene lost 11 bases, with 14 bases spanning the gap. The CDR3 has 13 amino acids. Per the germline V gene, CDR1 is SNHLY and CDR2 is FYNNEI. The CDR3 region is CASSDDSSGAQHF. CDR3 in DNA: TGTGCCAGCAGTGACGACAGCTCAGGGGCCCAGCATTTT.

This clonotype has just a few counts. DNA for the CDR3: TGCAGTGCCCGACCCCGTGGCGCTGAAGCTTTCTTT. Translation gives CSARPRGAEAFF. The rearrangement joins TRBV20-1 to TRBJ1-1; D is uncertain. The CDR3 is made up of 12 amino acids. Germline lookup yields CDR1 DFQATT and CDR2 SNEGSKA (reference sequence). V lost 6 bases and J 6 bases, leaving 14 bases between the germline ends.

The rearrangement uses TRBV20-1 and TRBJ2-5, with 13 nucleotides matching TRBD2. Germline assignment: CDR1 DFQATT and CDR2 SNEGSKA (reference sequence). V lost 1 base and J lost 0; bases outside the gene matches: 2. The CDR3 has 16 residues. The CDR3 coding sequence is TGCAGTGCTAGAGTAGGGACTAGCGGGAACCAAGAGACCCAGTACTTC. Its translation: CSARVGTSGNQETQYF.

The CDR3 sequence is CASSPTPAGTYEQYV. The DNA for the CDR3 is TGTGCCAGCAGCCCAACACCCGCCGGGACCTACGAGCAGTACGTC. The chain employs TRBV5-6 and TRBJ2-7, with D tentatively TRBD2 (5 bases). Per the germline V gene, CDR1 is SGHDT and CDR2 is YYEEEE. V lost 4 bases and J 2 bases, leaving 16 bases between the germline ends. The CDR3 covers 15 residues.